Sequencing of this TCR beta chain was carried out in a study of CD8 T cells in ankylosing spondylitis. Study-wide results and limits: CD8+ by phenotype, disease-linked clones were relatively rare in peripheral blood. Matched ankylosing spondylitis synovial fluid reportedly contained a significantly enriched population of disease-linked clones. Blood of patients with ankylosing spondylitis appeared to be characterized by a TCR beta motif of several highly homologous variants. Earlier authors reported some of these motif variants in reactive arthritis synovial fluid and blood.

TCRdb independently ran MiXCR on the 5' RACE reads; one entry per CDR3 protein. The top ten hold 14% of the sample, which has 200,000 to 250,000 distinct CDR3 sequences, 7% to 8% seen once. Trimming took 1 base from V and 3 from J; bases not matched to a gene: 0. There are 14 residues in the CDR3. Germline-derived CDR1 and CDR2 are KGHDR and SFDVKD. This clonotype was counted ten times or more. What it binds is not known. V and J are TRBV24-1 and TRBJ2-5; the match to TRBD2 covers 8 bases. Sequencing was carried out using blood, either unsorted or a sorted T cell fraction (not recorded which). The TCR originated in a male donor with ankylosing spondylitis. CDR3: CATSDLAGEETQYF. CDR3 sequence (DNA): TGTGCCACCAGTGATTTAGCGGGGGAAGAGACCCAGTACTTC.